The clone carrying this TCR beta chain was counted between two and nine times. The antigen remains unidentified. Through template switching, a universal primer site was introduced, and the cDNA contained unique molecular identifiers. TCRdb re-analysed the 5' RACE reads in MiXCR, keeping a single row per CDR3 protein. The sample includes 200,000 to 250,000 distinct CDR3 sequences, roughly 7% of them seen just once. Looked up from germline, CDR1 is SGHTA and CDR2 is FQGNSA. Trimming cost V 1 base and J 7 bases, with 14 bases left between them. CDR3 length: 15 residues. The sample is drawn from a study of identical twins. Findings and caveats of the study: Its conclusions, products of cross-sectional statistical analysis, did not come from following the same donors. Within twin pairs, the out-of-frame alpha sequences they shared showed excess low generation probability.

Separately, the same data were catalogued under a study of yellow fever vaccine responses in identical twins. That source notes: Twin vaccine T cell responses reportedly seemed partly convergent, partly personalized.

Specimen: memory (CD45RO+) T cells sorted from blood. The gene calls are TRBV7-2 and TRBJ2-4; no clear D. This TCR was recovered from a woman aged 18-29 years in good health. In nucleotides, the CDR3 is TGTGCCAGCAGCTTAGTTGTCAGCACAAATAACATTCAGTACTTC. Translated, it gives CASSLVVSTNNIQYF.